These 30 T cell receptor beta chains came from one sample sequenced in a study of blood T cell repertoires in COVID-19. TCRdb's table, derived via immunoSEQ multiplex PCR, lists solely in-frame clones and lacks some. The table records about 88,000 clones, over 75% of them present only once. The sample comprised peripheral blood. The receptors here all came from a woman aged 70-85 years with acute or convalescent COVID-19.

V is TRBV7-2 and J is TRBJ2-1; D gene unclear. CDR3 length equals 11 residues. Trimming left V 6 bases short and J 9 bases short, with 9 bases between. Germline V gene sequence: CDR1 SGHTA, CDR2 FQGNSA. The CDR3 loop is CASSSSVEQFF. The CDR3 DNA follows: TGTGCCAGCAGTTCGAGTGTTGAGCAGTTCTTC.

The chain couples TRBV5-6 to TRBJ2-1, with 12 bases aligning to TRBD2. This CDR3 comprises 16 residues. V lost 3 bases, J lost 1 base, and 2 bases stayed unmatched. Germline-derived CDR1 and CDR2 are SGHDT and YYEEEE. Here the CDR3 reads CASSWTSGASYNEQFF. CDR3 sequence (DNA): TGTGCCAGCAGCTGGACTAGCGGGGCTTCCTACAATGAGCAGTTCTTC.

This clone was observed a few times. V is TRBV19 and J is TRBJ1-1; no reliable D call. Germline lookup yields CDR1 LNHDA and CDR2 SQIVND (reference sequence). CDR3 length: 13 residues. Trimming took 8 bases from V and 0 from J, leaving 10 bases between them. The CDR3 DNA reads as TGTGCCAGTGAACACCCGCTGAACACTGAAGCTTTCTTT. This codes for CASEHPLNTEAFF.

This clone was recorded only once. The V call is TRBV5-8, the J call TRBJ1-5; unclear D gene. The CDR3 loop spans 15 amino acids. V shed 4 bases and J shed 0 bases, with 11 bases lying between them. From germline, CDR1 is SGHTS and CDR2 YDEGEE. CDR3 region: CASSKNPVSNQPQHF. Here the CDR3 DNA reads TGTGCCAGCAGCAAGAACCCGGTTAGCAATCAGCCCCAGCATTTT.

The V and J genes are TRBV19 and TRBJ2-6; D gene unclear. This CDR3 contains 16 residues. V was trimmed by 5 bases and J by 0 bases, leaving 11 bases between them. Per the germline V gene, CDR1 is LNHDA and CDR2 is SQIVND (reference sequence). For the CDR3, the DNA is TGTGCCAGTAGTCCCTCGATCGGCTCTGGGGCCAACGTCCTGACTTTC. It encodes CASSPSIGSGANVLTF.

V is TRBV3-1 (or the pseudogene TRBV3-2) and J is TRBJ2-2; D remains unclear. V gave up 2 bases and J gave up 0 bases, with 16 bases separating them. CDR1 is LGHDT and CDR2 is YNNKEL in the germline V gene (reference sequence). The CDR3 spans 18 residues. In DNA, the CDR3 is TGTGCCAGCAGCCAAAATATTGCGTCTAGGTCGAACACCGGGGAGCTGTTTTTT. Translating it yields CASSQNIASRSNTGELFF.

This CDR3 reads CASSQDSVDGLAGGPAYNEQFF. CDR3 DNA: TGCGCCAGCAGCCAAGATTCGGTGGACGGACTAGCGGGAGGGCCGGCCTACAATGAGCAGTTCTTC. The V gene is TRBV4-3, the J gene TRBJ2-1; 15 nucleotides agree with TRBD2. This CDR3 is 22 amino acids long. Germline CDR1 reads LGHNA; CDR2 reads YSLEER. V trimming: 0 bases; J trimming: 2 bases; junction bases outside the gene matches: 14.

This chain joins TRBV5-5 and TRBJ2-7; TRBD1 is a possible D gene (6 bases). Looked up from germline, CDR1 is SGHKS and CDR2 is YYEKEE (reference sequence). Trimming took 0 bases from V and 1 from J, leaving 11 bases between them. The CDR3 runs to 15 residues. For the CDR3, the DNA is TGTGCCAGCAGCTTGGATTGGGGGCGATCCTACGAGCAGTACGTC. Its protein product is CASSLDWGRSYEQYV.

V and J are TRBV6-5 and TRBJ1-3; 8 positions agree with TRBD1. With V trimmed by 5 bases and J by 4 bases, 7 bases remained unmatched. Germline V CDR1 and CDR2: MNHEY, SVGAGI. This CDR3 is 15 amino acids long. The CDR3 coding sequence is TGTGCCAGCAGTAAAACAGGGGGAGAAGGAAACACCATATATTTT. This codes for CASSKTGGEGNTIYF.

This clone came up once. The chain links TRBV10-1 to TRBJ2-2, with 12 bases that match TRBD2. Germline V gene lookup returns CDR1 WNHNN and CDR2 SYGVQD (reference sequence). V lost 7 bases, J lost 6 bases, and 6 bases stayed unmatched. The CDR3 contains 15 residues. The CDR3 sequence: CASTPGLAGSGELFF. The DNA for the CDR3 is TGCGCCAGCACTCCTGGACTAGCGGGATCCGGGGAGCTGTTTTTT.

J is TRBJ1-5 and V is TRBV2, with 7 bases fitting TRBD1. V dropped 8 bases and J dropped 1; count of bases not matched to a gene: 11. Germline loops: CDR1 SNHLY, CDR2 FYNNEI. This CDR3 is 16 amino acids long. This CDR3 is CASRLQGVGSNQPQHF. The CDR3 DNA reads TGTGCCAGCCGCCTGCAGGGGGTGGGCAGCAATCAGCCCCAGCATTTT.

The genes are TRBV19 and TRBJ1-3; D unresolved. The CDR3 is 16 residues long. CDR1 and CDR2 (germline): LNHDA, SQIVND (reference sequence). V lost 3 bases and J 0 bases, leaving 12 bases between the germline ends. CDR3 region: CASSILRGNSGNTIYF. In DNA, the CDR3 is TGTGCCAGTAGTATTTTGAGAGGAAACTCTGGAAACACCATATATTTT.

The chain combines TRBV7-2 with TRBJ2-1, with TRBD2 matching over 12 bases. The CDR3 consists of 15 residues. V dropped 1 base and J dropped 9; count of bases not matched to a gene: 4. Germline loops: CDR1 SGHTA, CDR2 FQGNSA. This CDR3 reads CASSLVTSGSTEQFF. In nucleotides, the CDR3 is TGTGCCAGCAGCTTAGTGACTAGCGGGAGTACTGAGCAGTTCTTC.

V usage is TRBV21-1 and J usage is TRBJ1-6; the DNA was not compared with TRBD1, the D call given in the table. TRBV21-1 corresponds to a pseudogene. The CDR3 totals 16 residues. The CDR3 region is CASSNVGRLSNSPLHF. The CDR3, as DNA: TGTGCCAGCAGCAACGTTGGCCGATTATCGAATTCACCCCTCCACTTT.

This clone was found once. This sequence joins TRBV5-1 and TRBJ1-1; no firm D call. This CDR3 has 14 residues. V was clipped by 1 base and J by 6 bases, with 13 bases between them. The V gene's germline CDR1 is SGHRS and CDR2 YFSETQ. The CDR3 DNA sequence: TGCGCCAGCAGCTTGAGGCTTGGAGAGGCTGAAGCTTTCTTT. The encoded protein is CASSLRLGEAEAFF. Full variable domain (rest looked up from reference TRBV5-1 and TRBJ1-1): KAGVTQTPRYLIKTRGQQVTLSCSPISGHRSVSWYQQTPGQGLQFLFEYFSETQRNKGNFPGRFSGRQFSNSRSEMNVSTLELGDSALYLCASSLRLGEAEAFFGQGTRLTVV.

This sequence joins TRBV19 and TRBJ1-1, with TRBD1 identical over 7 bases. The CDR3 covers 14 residues. J was trimmed by 2 bases and V by 4 bases; bases with no gene match: 4. CDR1 is LNHDA and CDR2 is SQIVND in the germline V gene (reference sequence). CDR3 residues: CASSRGTVNTEAFF. The CDR3 DNA is TGTGCCAGTAGTAGAGGGACAGTAAACACTGAAGCTTTCTTT.

The rearrangement joins TRBV19 to TRBJ2-5; 8 bases are shared with TRBD1. V lost 4 bases, J lost 4 bases, and 2 bases stayed unmatched. Germline CDR1 and CDR2: LNHDA and SQIVND (reference sequence). The CDR3 has 13 residues. The CDR3 loop is CASSRQGRETQYF. The CDR3 coding sequence is TGTGCCAGTAGTAGACAGGGGCGAGAGACCCAGTACTTC.

This clone was counted only a few times. The chain employs TRBV7-2 and TRBJ2-1; 7 nucleotides agree with TRBD2. CDR1 and CDR2 from the germline V gene are SGHTA and FQGNSA. The CDR3 extends over 13 amino acids. With 1 base clipped from V and 12 bases from J, the junction kept 6 bases outside the gene matches. The CDR3 DNA reads as TGTGCCAGCAGCTTAGAGCGGGAAGGGGTGCAGTTCTTC. Its protein is CASSLEREGVQFF.

This clone turned up a few times. This same CDR3 is encoded by further DNA sequences in the sample. The rearrangement uses TRBV6-1 and TRBJ1-2; a possible D gene is TRBD1 (6 bases). V was cut by 1 base and J by 5 bases, with 11 bases left in between. The CDR3 runs 14 residues. Germline V gene data show CDR1 as MNHNS and CDR2 as SASEGT. CDR3 region: CASSEGGLSYGYTF. As DNA, the CDR3 is TGTGCCAGCAGTGAAGGGGGGCTCAGTTATGGCTACACCTTC.

The gene calls are TRBV19 and TRBJ1-4; 10 bases map to TRBD1. The CDR3 length is 15 residues. The V segment lost 5 bases and the J segment 7 bases; nucleotides outside the gene matches: 7. Per germline, CDR1 LNHDA and CDR2 SQIVND (reference sequence). CDR3: CASSPWTGGTEKLFF. CDR3 sequence (DNA): TGTGCCAGTAGTCCCTGGACAGGGGGAACTGAAAAACTGTTTTTT.

The chain uses TRBV10-3 and TRBJ2-3; D might be TRBD2 (5 bases). The germline V gene encodes CDR1 ENHRY and CDR2 SYGVKD. The CDR3 sequence is 15 residues long. Trimming stripped 6 bases from V and 2 bases from J, with 15 bases between. CDR3 coding DNA: TGTGCCATCAGCCTTACCTCCGGGGACACAGATACGCAGTATTTT. Translation: CAISLTSGDTDTQYF.

The CDR3 DNA reads TGTGCCAGCAGCCCCCAGGGGGACACCTTTGCCTCCTTCCCAGATACGCAGTATTTT. Amino acid sequence: CASSPQGDTFASFPDTQYF. The rearrangement links TRBV21-1 to TRBJ2-3; the table's D call TRBD1 went unverified against the DNA. TRBV21-1 is recorded as a pseudogene. CDR3 size: 19 residues.

The CDR3 region has the DNA TGTGCCAGCAGCTCGGCGGTAAGCGGGAGAGGGACAGATACGCAGTATTTT. Its translation is CASSSAVSGRGTDTQYF. The rearrangement uses TRBV7-2 and TRBJ2-3; 8 nucleotides line up with TRBD2. This CDR3 contains 17 residues. Germline lookup yields CDR1 SGHTA and CDR2 FQGNSA. V shed 4 bases, J shed 3 bases, and the junction held 12 bases outside the gene matches.

The rearrangement links TRBV4-1 to TRBJ2-6; D is possibly TRBD2 (6 bases). In germline, CDR1 is MGHRA, CDR2 YSYEKL. V shed 3 bases and J shed 2 bases, with 8 bases lying between them. The CDR3 spans 15 residues. CDR3 amino acids: CASSQGGTGANVLTF. In DNA, the CDR3 is TGCGCCAGCAGCCAGGGGGGAACTGGGGCCAACGTCCTGACTTTC.

V gene TRBV7-9 combines with J gene TRBJ1-1, with 9 bases that match TRBD1. Germline-derived CDR1 and CDR2 are SEHNR and FQNEAQ (reference sequence). CDR3 length: 14 residues. V trimming: 5 bases; J trimming: 6 bases; junction bases outside the gene matches: 7. The CDR3 is CASSLGQGRPEAFF. The DNA of the CDR3 is TGTGCCAGCAGCCTAGGACAGGGGAGGCCTGAAGCTTTCTTT.

V usage is TRBV7-2 and J usage is TRBJ1-5; D perhaps matches TRBD1 (5 bases). CDR3 length: 16 amino acids. The V gene lost 4 bases and the J gene lost 2 bases, with 15 bases spanning the gap. The germline CDR1 and CDR2 sequences are SGHTA and FQGNSA. CDR3 coding DNA: TGTGCCAGCAGCTCCTCTCTGGGGGGGGGCAATCAGCCCCAGCATTTT. This sequence encodes CASSSSLGGGNQPQHF.

The rearrangement joins TRBV18 to TRBJ2-5, with D hard to call. This CDR3 contains 13 residues. Trimming took 3 bases from V and 4 from J, leaving 9 bases between them. Germline V gives CDR1 KGHSH, CDR2 LQKENI. The CDR3 protein is CASSPRPRETQYF. The CDR3 bases are TGTGCCAGCTCACCGCGCCCACGAGAGACCCAGTACTTC.

This rearrangement joins TRBV28 to TRBJ1-2; 9 bases match TRBD1. This CDR3 has 16 amino acids. From germline, CDR1 is MDHEN and CDR2 SYDVKM. V dropped 3 bases and J dropped 8; count of bases not matched to a gene: 13. The CDR3 DNA reads TGTGCCAGCAGTTTTGGGCATGGGACAGGGACTCAGGGCTACACCTTC. Translation: CASSFGHGTGTQGYTF.

The CDR3 reads CASSPNRGLRETQYF. The CDR3 nucleotides are TGTGCCAGCAGTCCGAACAGGGGGCTTCGGGAGACCCAGTACTTC. V gene TRBV28 combines with J gene TRBJ2-5, with 9 bases matching TRBD1. The V gene end was trimmed by 5 bases and the J gene end by 5 bases; junction bases not matched to a gene: 9. This CDR3 is built from 15 residues. In germline, CDR1 is MDHEN, CDR2 SYDVKM.

The chain combines TRBV5-1 with TRBJ2-1, with 10 bases identical to TRBD2. The CDR3 loop spans 15 amino acids. The V and J ends lost 7 bases and 5 bases, in that order; junction bases with no gene match: 9. The germline CDR1 and CDR2 sequences are SGHRS and YFSETQ. CDR3 bases: TGCGCCAGCCGGAGACGAGGACTAGCGGACAATGAGCAGTTCTTC. Amino acids: CASRRRGLADNEQFF.